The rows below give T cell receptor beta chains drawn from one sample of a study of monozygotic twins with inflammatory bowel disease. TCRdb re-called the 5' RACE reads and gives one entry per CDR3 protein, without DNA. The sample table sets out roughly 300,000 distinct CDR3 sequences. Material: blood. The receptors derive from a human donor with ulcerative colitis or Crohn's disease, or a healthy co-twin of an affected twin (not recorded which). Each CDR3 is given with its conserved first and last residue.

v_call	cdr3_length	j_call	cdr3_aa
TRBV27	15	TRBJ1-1	CASSFYPAVNTEAFF
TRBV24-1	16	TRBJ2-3	CATSDSTWTAPDTQYF
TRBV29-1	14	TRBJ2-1	CSVQIGSSYNEQFF
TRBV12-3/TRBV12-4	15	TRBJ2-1	CASSTRVRSYNEQFF
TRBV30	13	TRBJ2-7	CAWSVLRGNEQYF
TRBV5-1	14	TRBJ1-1	CASRKGQGATEAFF
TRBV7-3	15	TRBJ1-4	CASSLRADPNEKLFF
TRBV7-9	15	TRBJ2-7	CASSHGTGAGYEQYF
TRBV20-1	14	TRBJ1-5	CSTYTGFSNQPQHF
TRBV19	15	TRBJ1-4	CASTAAWGYSEKLFF
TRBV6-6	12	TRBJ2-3	CASSWSTDTQYF
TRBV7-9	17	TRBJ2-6	CASSLGTGVSGANVLTF
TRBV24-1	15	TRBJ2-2	CATSRLAGDTGELFF
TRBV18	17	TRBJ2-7	CASSSRGLAGGRYEQYF
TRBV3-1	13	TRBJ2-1	CASSPPGVDEQFF
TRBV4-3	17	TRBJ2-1	CASSQEVSRGGPYEQFF
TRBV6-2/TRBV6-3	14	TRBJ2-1	CASSREYTYNEQFF
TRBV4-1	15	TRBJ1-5	CASSQEGQTHQPQHF
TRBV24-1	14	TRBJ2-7	CATSDAGINYEQYF
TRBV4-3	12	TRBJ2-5	CASSQGMETQYF
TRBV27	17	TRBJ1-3	CASRKTGGRFAGNTIYF
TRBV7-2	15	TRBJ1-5	CASSLEGSLNQPQHF
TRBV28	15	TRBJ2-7	CASRDRLAGTYEQYF
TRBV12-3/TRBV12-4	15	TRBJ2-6	CASTPGGSGANVLTF
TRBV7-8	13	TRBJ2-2	CASSNRGPGELFF
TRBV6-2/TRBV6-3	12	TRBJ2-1	CASRILGVEQFF
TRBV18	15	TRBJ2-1	CASSRGAGVGNEQFF
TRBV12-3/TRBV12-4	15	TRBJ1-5	CASRLTGDRNQPQHF
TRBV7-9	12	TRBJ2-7	CASSLATYEQYF
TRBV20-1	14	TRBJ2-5	CSGLAGVIQETQYF
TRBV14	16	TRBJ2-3	CASSPRLIAGTDTQYF
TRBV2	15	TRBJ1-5	CASSSGRASVQPQHF
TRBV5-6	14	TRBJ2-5	CASSFRGAQETQYF
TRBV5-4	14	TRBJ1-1	CASRAIGMNTEAFF
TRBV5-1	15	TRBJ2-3	CASSPQGVSTDTQYF
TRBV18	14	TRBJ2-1	CASSLAGLVNEQFF
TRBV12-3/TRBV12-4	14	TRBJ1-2	CASSFMGEAYGYTF
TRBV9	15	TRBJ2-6	CASSVVSSGANVLTF
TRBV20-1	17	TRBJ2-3	CSASGTSGPTPPDTQYF
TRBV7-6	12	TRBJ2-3	CASGTTTDTQYF
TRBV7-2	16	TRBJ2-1	CASSSLARGPYNEQFF
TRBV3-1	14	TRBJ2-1	CASSRHTGENEQFF
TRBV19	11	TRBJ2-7	CASSTRGEQYF
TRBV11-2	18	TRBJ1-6	CASSLGRGLAVLNSPLHF
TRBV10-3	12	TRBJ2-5	CAIKGSTETQYF
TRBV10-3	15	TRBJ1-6	CAISVKGQGDSPLHF
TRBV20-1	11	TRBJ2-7	CSARPGDEQYF
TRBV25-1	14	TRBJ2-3	CASSPTASTDTQYF
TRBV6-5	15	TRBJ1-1	CASSSGQVKNTEAFF